The TCR beta chain described here comes from a study of blood T cell repertoires in COVID-19. Using immunoSEQ multiplex PCR, the repertoire was profiled, and TCRdb retains in-frame clones only, with some absent. The sample records about 190,000 clones, nearly 90% being singletons. CDR3 length equals 15 residues. Trimming removed 4 bases from V and 6 bases from J, with 13 bases in between. Germline assignment: CDR1 LGHDT and CDR2 YNNKEL (reference sequence). This chain uses TRBV3-1 (or the pseudogene TRBV3-2) with TRBJ1-6; D is possibly TRBD1 (6 bases). What was sequenced was peripheral blood. This clonotype was sampled from a man aged 50 or older with acute or convalescent COVID-19. DNA for the CDR3: TGTGCCAGCAGCCCGGACAGAACCTTTAATTCACCCCTCCACTTT. This codes for CASSPDRTFNSPLHF.